These 16 T cell receptor beta chains originate from one sample sequenced in a study of T cells in Graves' hyperthyroidism and ophthalmopathy. RNA transcripts served as the template for amplifying TCR beta CDR3 regions. TCR CDR3 regions were first amplified by RT-PCR with HTBI primers. TCRdb passed the multiplex PCR reads through MiXCR, listing each CDR3 protein once. The sample lists roughly 330,000 distinct CDR3 sequences, roughly 15% seen once, with 33% in the top ten. Sequencing was performed on blood. All receptors derive from a young man with Graves' hyperthyroidism.

This clonotype has ten or more counts. CDR3 in DNA: TGTGCCTGGAGTGTACTAGGGACCCCATCCTACGAGCAGTACTTC. Encoded protein: CAWSVLGTPSYEQYF. V usage is TRBV30 and J usage is TRBJ2-7; D could derive from TRBD1 or TRBD2 (5 bases each). This CDR3 spans 15 amino acids. Germline values: CDR1 GTSNPN, CDR2 SVGIG (reference sequence). Trimming took off 0 bases at V and 1 base at J, with 13 bases between the two ends.

On this clonotype: A much larger clonotype is one base distant, so this may be a read error. The CDR3 sequence is CAWSVKGEGTGAFF. CDR3 DNA sequence: TGTGCCTGGAGTGTAAAGGGGGAAGGTACTGGAGCTTTCTTT. The chain is built from TRBV30 and TRBJ1-1; a weak D match, TRBD1 (6 bases). Germline V gives CDR1 GTSNPN, CDR2 SVGIG (reference sequence). The CDR3 has 14 residues.

This clonotype came up many times. J is TRBJ1-2 and V is TRBV27; D not certain. The CDR3 consists of 15 residues. From germline, CDR1 is MNHEY and CDR2 SMNVEV (reference sequence). The germline V and J ends were trimmed by 4 bases and 2 bases, with 14 bases remaining between them. The CDR3: CASSSPRIGNYGYTF. The CDR3 DNA reads TGTGCCAGCAGTTCCCCGAGGATAGGGAACTATGGCTACACCTTC.

This clonotype was recorded at least ten times. The chain joins TRBV9 to TRBJ2-3, with TRBD2 identical over 8 bases. The CDR3 is made up of 15 amino acids. Germline V gene data show CDR1 as SGDLS and CDR2 as YYNGEE. Trimming removed 0 bases from V and 4 bases from J; junction bases left unmatched: 4. CDR3 sequence reads: CASSVGSGSADTQYF. CDR3 sequence (DNA): TGTGCCAGCAGCGTAGGAAGCGGGAGTGCAGATACGCAGTATTTT.

This clonotype was observed at least ten times. Here the CDR3 reads CASSLVGSASFPPGRYSNQPQHF. In DNA, the CDR3 is TGTGCCAGCAGCTTAGTAGGTTCTGCCTCATTCCCTCCTGGCCGATATAGCAATCAGCCCCAGCATTTT. V usage is TRBV7-2 and J usage is TRBJ1-5; no clear D gene. The germline V and J ends were trimmed by 1 base and 0 bases, with 31 bases remaining between them. CDR1 SGHTA and CDR2 FQGNSA come from the germline V gene. There are 23 residues in the CDR3.

The chain recombines TRBV20-1 with TRBJ2-3; 14 nucleotides align to TRBD2. After removal of 5 bases from V and 3 bases from J, the junction contained 10 bases not matched to a gene. CDR3 length equals 17 residues. Germline CDR1 reads DFQATT; CDR2 reads SNEGSKA (reference sequence). The CDR3 DNA reads as TGCAGTGCTCTGACTAGCGGGAGGGCCGAGTCGACAGATACGCAGTATTTT. It translates to CSALTSGRAESTDTQYF.

The chain combines TRBV19 with TRBJ2-6, with D uncertain. This CDR3 region has 20 residues. The germline V and J ends were trimmed by 5 bases and 0 bases, with 23 bases remaining between them. Germline CDR1 is LNHDA and CDR2 is SQIVND (reference sequence). CDR3 bases: TGTGCCAGTAGTTCGCTATATCCATATACCACGCTCTCTGGGGCCAACGTCCTGACTTTC. This gives the protein CASSSLYPYTTLSGANVLTF.

This clonotype was detected ten times or more. J is TRBJ1-1 and V is TRBV11-2; D is unclear. The V end was cut by 5 bases, the J end by 0 bases, with 13 bases between. CDR3 length: 15 residues. CDR1 is SGHAT, CDR2 FQNNGV, per germline. This CDR3 reads CASSINPDLNTEAFF. CDR3 coding DNA: TGTGCCAGCAGCATTAACCCGGACTTGAACACTGAAGCTTTCTTT.

This clonotype was detected ten times or more. The V gene is TRBV27, the J gene TRBJ2-3, with 13 bases identical to TRBD2. The CDR3 sequence is 19 residues long. J lost 0 bases, V lost 6 bases, and 12 bases had no gene match. The germline gives CDR1 MNHEY, CDR2 SMNVEV (reference sequence). The CDR3 DNA reads as TGTGCCAGCAGCAAAACAGGACTAGCGGGAGCGAGAAGCACAGATACGCAGTATTTT. This translates into CASSKTGLAGARSTDTQYF.

The chain combines TRBV7-9 with TRBJ2-7, with D perhaps being TRBD1 or TRBD2 (5 bases each). Looked up from germline, CDR1 is SEHNR and CDR2 is FQNEAQ (reference sequence). The V and J ends lost 4 bases and 9 bases respectively, with 13 bases between them. The length of the CDR3 is 12 residues. CDR3 sequence (DNA): TGTGCCAGCAGCTCACGTGGGGACGCGCAGTACTTC. This translates into CASSSRGDAQYF.

This clonotype has a handful of counts. The CDR3 is CASSARGVSPLHF. As DNA, the CDR3 is TGTGCCAGCAGTGCCCGAGGTGTTTCACCCCTCCACTTT. The chain uses TRBV25-1 and TRBJ1-6; unclear D gene. CDR3 size: 13 residues. Germline CDR1 MGHDK, CDR2 SYGVNS. Trimming left V 4 bases short and J 9 bases short, with 10 bases between.

This clonotype was seen only a few times. Just one base apart from a much larger clone, this may be a read error. The chain employs TRBV7-9 and TRBJ2-1; D gene ambiguous. Trimming took off 2 bases at V and 6 bases at J, with 8 bases between the two ends. Germline V gene data show CDR1 as SEHNR and CDR2 as FQNEAQ (reference sequence). The CDR3 covers 13 residues. CDR3 protein: CASSLPGRNEQFF. The DNA for the CDR3 is TGTGCCAGCAGCTTACCTGGCCGCAATGAGCAGTTCTTC.

On this clonotype itself: A much larger clone differs from this one at a single base, so this may be a read error. The chain links TRBV7-6 to TRBJ1-1, with no clear D. V lost 5 bases and J lost 6, with 16 bases in between. Looked up from germline, CDR1 is SGHVS and CDR2 is FNYEAQ. The CDR3 extends over 14 amino acids. CDR3: CASSPGPTNAEAFF. CDR3 DNA sequence: TGTGCCAGCAGCCCGGGCCCCACTAACGCTGAAGCTTTCTTT.

This clonotype was counted at least ten times. The chain uses TRBV2 and TRBJ2-5; a weak D match, TRBD2 (6 bases). Trimming shortened V by 6 bases and J by 1 base, and 9 bases separated the two germline ends. The CDR3 is 13 amino acids. Germline V gives CDR1 SNHLY, CDR2 FYNNEI. CDR3 nucleotides: TGTGCCAGCAGGGGGACTTCCCAAGAGACCCAGTACTTC. Translating it yields CASRGTSQETQYF.

This clonotype was detected many times. The rearrangement joins TRBV20-1 to TRBJ2-5; D unclear. The germline gives CDR1 DFQATT, CDR2 SNEGSKA (reference sequence). The CDR3 totals 14 residues. Trimming removed 5 bases from V and 2 bases from J, with 15 bases in between. The CDR3, as DNA: TGCAGTGCTTCCCGTCTCGTCGGACAAGAGACCCAGTACTTC. This gives the protein CSASRLVGQETQYF.

CDR3: CASRASGRANTGELFF. The CDR3 DNA reads as TGCGCCAGCAGGGCTAGCGGGAGGGCGAACACCGGGGAGCTGTTTTTT. The chain has TRBV10-2 and TRBJ2-2, with TRBD2 matching over 12 bases. Germline CDR1 reads WSHSY; CDR2 reads SAAADI. The V segment lost 6 bases and the J segment 0 bases; nucleotides outside the gene matches: 2. This CDR3 comprises 16 residues.